This passage covers 32 T cell receptor beta chains from one sample sequenced in a study of T cells in Graves' hyperthyroidism and ophthalmopathy. Researchers took RNA transcripts and amplified the TCR beta CDR3 regions from them. RT-PCR in the first round (using the HTBI primer set) targeted the TCR CDR3. TCRdb fed the multiplex PCR reads into MiXCR, producing one record per CDR3 protein. Here the sample spans more than 450,000 distinct CDR3 sequences, just under 20% being singletons. The sample consisted of blood. The source of these receptors is a man aged 40-50 years with Graves' ophthalmopathy.

This clonotype was counted only a few times. The chain carries TRBV5-1 and TRBJ2-7; tentatively, D is TRBD1 or TRBD2 (6 bases each). Trimming removed 0 bases from V and 7 bases from J, with 17 bases in between. The CDR3 runs 15 residues. The germline gives CDR1 SGHRS, CDR2 YFSETQ. The CDR3 reads CASSLEGGSLGEQYF. The CDR3, as DNA: TGCGCCAGCAGCTTGGAGGGGGGCTCCTTAGGAGAGCAGTACTTC.

This clonotype has a single count. A much larger clone lies a single base off, so this may be a read error. The CDR3 ends on some other residue instead of the conserved phenylalanine or tryptophan, so this is likely a read error. This sequence joins TRBV7-3 and TRBJ2-2; D possibly corresponds to TRBD1 (5 bases). Trimming stripped 2 bases from V and 4 bases from J, with 11 bases between. The CDR3 length is 15 residues. The germline V gene has CDR1 SGHTA and CDR2 FQGTGA. The CDR3 here is CASSLVGPSTGELFL. The CDR3, as DNA: TGTGCCAGCAGCTTAGTGGGGCCCAGCACCGGGGAGCTGTTTCTT.

This clonotype was observed many times. This chain links TRBV27 with TRBJ2-7; D may be TRBD2 (5 bases). The CDR3 covers 14 residues. CDR1 is MNHEY, CDR2 SMNVEV, per germline (reference sequence). V was clipped by 3 bases and J by 0 bases, with 9 bases between them. CDR3 sequence: CASSLEVGSYEQYF. Here the CDR3 DNA reads TGTGCCAGCAGTTTGGAGGTTGGCTCCTACGAGCAGTACTTC.

This clonotype was counted at least ten times. The V gene is TRBV30, the J gene TRBJ1-1; D is uncertain. This CDR3 is 13 amino acids long. The V and J ends lost 3 bases and 4 bases respectively, with 12 bases between them. The germline V gene encodes CDR1 GTSNPN and CDR2 SVGIG (reference sequence). This CDR3 is CAWRKMVGTEAFF. In DNA form, the CDR3 reads TGTGCCTGGAGAAAGATGGTGGGCACTGAAGCTTTCTTT.

This clonotype was observed a handful of times. The chain recombines TRBV20-1 with TRBJ2-4; D uncertain. This CDR3 comprises 15 residues. Germline CDR1 DFQATT, CDR2 SNEGSKA (reference sequence). Between the trimmed V and J ends, which lost 4 bases and 5 bases, there was a span of 18 bases. CDR3 DNA: TGCAGTGCTACCCCGGCCGCTCCGGCGGAAAACATTCAGTACTTC. Protein sequence: CSATPAAPAENIQYF.

The chain uses TRBV7-2 and TRBJ2-5, with D unresolved. V was pared by 4 bases and J by 5 bases, with 17 bases between. Germline CDR1 and CDR2: SGHTA and FQGNSA. The CDR3 runs to 15 residues. CDR3 region: CASSSSYQTAETQYF. The CDR3 DNA reads TGTGCCAGCAGCTCTTCTTACCAAACGGCGGAGACCCAGTACTTC.

This clonotype has more than one count but fewer than ten. V gene TRBV24-1 combines with J gene TRBJ2-5, with TRBD2 identical over 15 bases. The CDR3 totals 17 residues. V dropped 4 bases and J dropped 4; count of bases not matched to a gene: 6. Germline lookup yields CDR1 KGHDR and CDR2 SFDVKD. The CDR3, as DNA: TGTGCCACCAGTGACTGGGGACTAGCGGGAGGCCCAGAGACCCAGTACTTC. Translated: CATSDWGLAGGPETQYF.

In the case of this clonotype: Just one base apart from a much larger clone, this may be a read error. The gene calls are TRBV12-3 or TRBV12-4 and TRBJ1-1; 9 bases align to TRBD1. CDR3 length equals 16 residues. The CDR3: CAGSFAPGQGRTEAFF. The CDR3 DNA follows: TGTGCCGGCAGTTTCGCTCCGGGACAGGGTAGGACTGAAGCTTTCTTT.

This clonotype was found once. The chain uses TRBV7-9 and TRBJ2-5, with a possible D match to TRBD2 (5 bases). The CDR3 has 12 residues. The germline gives CDR1 SEHNR, CDR2 FQNEAQ (reference sequence). Trimming took 5 bases from V and 7 from J, leaving 11 bases between them. CDR3 amino acids: CASSVGDRTQYF. The CDR3 DNA follows: TGTGCCAGCAGCGTGGGAGATCGGACCCAGTACTTC.

V and J are TRBV7-9 and TRBJ1-1, with unresolved D. The CDR3 loop spans 18 amino acids. Germline V gene sequence: CDR1 SEHNR, CDR2 FQNEAQ (reference sequence). Trimming left V 0 bases short and J 0 bases short, with 17 bases between. DNA of the CDR3: TGTGCCAGCAGCTTAGCCGGGCCCCGAGTTGTTCTGAACACTGAAGCTTTCTTT. Its protein is CASSLAGPRVVLNTEAFF.

This clonotype was found many times. The chain recombines TRBV28 with TRBJ1-4; no clear D gene. This CDR3 is 15 amino acids long. V dropped 7 bases and J dropped 3 bases, with 15 bases sitting between them. From germline, CDR1 is MDHEN and CDR2 SYDVKM. The CDR3 sequence: CASTPGWPSNEKLFF. The DNA of the CDR3 is TGTGCCAGCACCCCTGGGTGGCCATCTAATGAAAAACTGTTTTTT.

This clonotype was counted many times. The rearrangement links TRBV12-5 to TRBJ2-7; D is perhaps TRBD1 or TRBD2 (5 bases each). With 0 bases removed from V and 1 base from J, the gap between germline ends came to 10 bases. The germline CDR1 and CDR2 sequences are LGHNT and FRNRAP. The length of the CDR3 is 15 residues. The CDR3 sequence is CASGLVRGASYEQYF. In DNA, the CDR3 is TGTGCTAGTGGTTTGGTACGGGGCGCATCCTACGAGCAGTACTTC.

This clonotype was detected ten times or more. The rearrangement joins TRBV7-2 to TRBJ2-1; 12 bases are a match to TRBD2. Per the germline V gene, CDR1 is SGHTA and CDR2 is FQGNSA. Trimming cost V 3 bases and J 5 bases; bases outside gene matches: 8. There are 17 residues in the CDR3. The chain's CDR3 is CASSFSSGRASDNEQFF. For the CDR3, the DNA is TGTGCCAGCAGCTTTTCTAGCGGGAGGGCCAGCGACAATGAGCAGTTCTTC. Full variable domain (missing parts from reference TRBV7-2 and TRBJ2-1): GAGVSQSPSNKVTEKGKDVELRCDPISGHTALYWYRQSLGQGLEFLIYFQGNSAPDKSGLPSDRFSAERTGGSVSTLTIQRTQQEDSAVYLCASSFSSGRASDNEQFFGPGTRLTVL.

Only a few counts were recorded for this clonotype. Being one base from a much bigger clone, this may be a read error. V gene TRBV11-2 combines with J gene TRBJ2-5; D possibly corresponds to TRBD2 (6 bases). The CDR3 is 15 amino acids. With 3 bases removed from V and 7 bases from J, the gap between germline ends came to 18 bases. Germline CDR1 SGHAT, CDR2 FQNNGV. DNA of the CDR3: TGTGCCAGCAGCTTTCCGACAGCGCGGGGAGGGACCCAGTACTTC. As protein: CASSFPTARGGTQYF.

On this clonotype itself: This clone may be a read error of a much larger clone one base away. The rearrangement links TRBV12-3 or TRBV12-4 to TRBJ2-1; D is ambiguous. The V and J ends lost 7 bases and 0 bases respectively, with 13 bases between them. This CDR3 contains 15 residues. The CDR3 region is CASTPKFSSYNEQFF. The CDR3 DNA reads TGTGCCAGCACCCCCAAGTTTAGCTCCTACAATGAGCAGTTCTTC.

This clonotype was picked up one time. Germline is not matched at one junction end, which may reflect a read error. This chain uses TRBV14 with TRBJ2-4; D call uncertain. The CDR3 has 14 amino acids. Germline lookup yields CDR1 SGHDN and CDR2 FVKESK. The CDR3 region has the DNA TGTGTCAGCAGCCAAGCTAGGGCTAAAAACATTCAGTACTTC. This encodes CVSSQARAKNIQYF.

This clonotype was counted between two and nine times. The gene calls are TRBV12-3 or TRBV12-4 and TRBJ2-1; 11 bases align to TRBD2. This CDR3 spans 15 amino acids. Trimming at V came to 7 bases and at J to 6 bases, leaving 8 bases not matched to a gene. CDR3 sequence (DNA): TGTGCCAGCACCCCGAGACTAGCGGGGACCAATGAGCAGTTCTTC. Translation: CASTPRLAGTNEQFF.

This clonotype showed up just a few times. The V call is TRBV19, the J call TRBJ2-5; a weak D match, TRBD1 (5 bases). Germline V gene data show CDR1 as LNHDA and CDR2 as SQIVND (reference sequence). This CDR3 has 13 amino acids. V was clipped by 6 bases and J by 1 base, with 9 bases between them. The CDR3 DNA reads as TGTGCCAGTAGCCGACAGCGCCAAGAGACCCAGTACTTC. Residues: CASSRQRQETQYF.

This chain links TRBV6-1 with TRBJ1-5; TRBD1 is a possible D gene (5 bases). V was trimmed by 6 bases and J by 2 bases, leaving 14 bases between them. The CDR3 totals 15 residues. Germline V gene lookup returns CDR1 MNHNS and CDR2 SASEGT. CDR3 DNA sequence: TGTGCCAGCAGGGGGGAGTTGCAGCGCAATCAGCCCCAGCATTTT. Translated, it gives CASRGELQRNQPQHF.

This clonotype came up a few times. The V and J genes are TRBV6-1 and TRBJ1-3; D is possibly TRBD1 (6 bases). Trimming shortened V by 6 bases and J by 0 bases, and 12 bases separated the two germline ends. Germline assignment: CDR1 MNHNS and CDR2 SASEGT. CDR3 size: 15 residues. The CDR3 loop reads CASRRDTSSGNTIYF. The CDR3 nucleotides read TGTGCCAGCAGAAGGGACACAAGCTCTGGAAACACCATATATTTT.

This chain connects TRBV19 to TRBJ2-7, with 7 nucleotides matching TRBD1. The CDR3 runs 15 residues. The junction had 8 bases not matched to a gene; V was cut back by 4 bases and J by 2 bases. Germline CDR1 LNHDA, CDR2 SQIVND (reference sequence). The CDR3 loop is CASSNHGTDPYEQYF. The DNA for the CDR3 is TGTGCCAGTAGTAACCACGGGACAGACCCCTACGAGCAGTACTTC.

About this clonotype itself: A read error is possible here, since a much larger clone lies one base away. This chain connects TRBV28 to TRBJ1-2, with D perhaps TRBD1 (5 bases). Germline V gene lookup returns CDR1 MDHEN and CDR2 SYDVKM. The CDR3 runs to 13 residues. Deletions cut 6 bases from V and 12 bases from J, with 20 bases between. The CDR3 DNA reads TGTGCCAGCAGATCCGGGAACCGGTGGGGCCACACCTTC. Translating gives CASRSGNRWGHTF.

The chain joins TRBV30 to TRBJ1-6; perhaps TRBD1 as D (6 bases). The CDR3 extends over 14 amino acids. In germline, CDR1 is GTSNPN, CDR2 SVGIG (reference sequence). The V end was cut by 0 bases, the J end by 11 bases, with 14 bases between. DNA for the CDR3: TGTGCCTGGAGTGTTGCCGGGGGCAATACACCCCTCCACTTT. It is translated as CAWSVAGGNTPLHF.

This clonotype was counted many times. The chain uses TRBV12-3 or TRBV12-4 and TRBJ2-1, with D perhaps matching TRBD2 (6 bases). The CDR3 consists of 14 residues. Trimming left V 6 bases short and J 8 bases short, with 17 bases between. As DNA, the CDR3 is TGTGCCAGCAGGAAAGGCTCGCCGGGGGATGAGCAGTTCTTC. It translates to CASRKGSPGDEQFF.

This clonotype turned up a few times. The genes are TRBV5-1 and TRBJ2-6, with TRBD1 as a possible D gene (6 bases). CDR1 SGHRS and CDR2 YFSETQ come from the germline V gene. This CDR3 comprises 17 residues. Trimming stripped 0 bases from V and 2 bases from J, with 12 bases between. CDR3 coding DNA: TGCGCCAGCAGCTTGGGTTCAGGGGTGACTGGGGCCAACGTCCTGACTTTC. Protein sequence: CASSLGSGVTGANVLTF.

The CDR3 region is CASSLAAENEQFF. The DNA of the CDR3 is TGTGCCAGCAGCTTAGCGGCGGAAAATGAGCAGTTCTTC. The chain uses TRBV11-2 and TRBJ2-1; D is unclear. V was clipped by 1 base and J by 7 bases, with 8 bases between them. The germline CDR1 and CDR2 sequences are SGHAT and FQNNGV. This CDR3 has 13 residues.

This clonotype was counted many times. The chain combines TRBV28 with TRBJ2-2; either TRBD1 or TRBD2 may supply D (5 bases each). Trimming took off 3 bases at V and 1 base at J, with 9 bases between the two ends. The CDR3 totals 15 residues. Germline-derived CDR1 and CDR2 are MDHEN and SYDVKM. The DNA of the CDR3 is TGTGCCAGCAGTTTTGGGACCCAGAACACCGGGGAGCTGTTTTTT. Protein product: CASSFGTQNTGELFF.

This clonotype was found many times. The rearrangement uses TRBV7-9 and TRBJ1-1; 9 positions agree with TRBD1. CDR3 size: 16 residues. Germline V gene sequence: CDR1 SEHNR, CDR2 FQNEAQ (reference sequence). V dropped 6 bases and J dropped 0; count of bases not matched to a gene: 8. DNA of the CDR3: TGTGCCAGCAGTCCCGACAGGGGGGCCATGAACACTGAAGCTTTCTTT. It is translated as CASSPDRGAMNTEAFF.

As concerns this clonotype: A junction boundary mismatches the germline segment, possibly from a read error. This rearrangement joins TRBV6-1 to TRBJ2-7; no definite D call. The CDR3 spans 14 residues. The germline V gene has CDR1 MNHNS and CDR2 SASEGT. CDR3: CAGSDRYRFYEQYF. CDR3 coding DNA: TGTGCCGGCAGTGATCGATACCGGTTCTACGAGCAGTACTTC.

This chain joins TRBV7-2 and TRBJ1-5; D is uncertain. Trimming cost V 3 bases and J 0 bases, with 9 bases left between them. The germline V gene has CDR1 SGHTA and CDR2 FQGNSA. The CDR3 runs 15 residues. The CDR3 DNA reads as TGTGCCAGCAGCTTTACGGGGTATAGCAATCAGCCCCAGCATTTT. It codes for CASSFTGYSNQPQHF.

Many counts were recorded for this clonotype. This chain connects TRBV18 to TRBJ1-2; D is possibly TRBD1 (5 bases). The CDR3 sequence is 14 residues long. The germline V gene has CDR1 KGHSH and CDR2 LQKENI. V was pared by 4 bases and J by 4 bases, with 13 bases between. CDR3 sequence: CASSRDGDGYGYTF. The DNA of the CDR3 is TGTGCCAGCTCACGGGACGGAGATGGCTATGGCTACACCTTC.

The rearrangement links TRBV20-1 to TRBJ2-7, with D possibly TRBD2 on 6 matching bases. Germline CDR1 DFQATT, CDR2 SNEGSKA (reference sequence). The CDR3 is 12 residues long. The CDR3 nucleotides read TGCAGAGTGGAGGGTACTAACTACGAGCAGTACTTC. Amino acids: CRVEGTNYEQYF.